A selection of T cell receptor beta chains follows, all from one sample in a study of OX40 agonist ivuxolimab in advanced cancers. TCRdb's copy holds only in-frame clones and misses some; the assay was immunoSEQ multiplex PCR. The repertoire consists of 70,000 or so clones, with roughly 92% occurring once and the leading ten covering 0.25% to 0.3%. Specimen: CD4+ or CD8+ T cells sorted from blood, collected in a trial of the OX40 agonist ivuxolimab. These receptors were collected from an adult with an advanced solid tumor such as melanoma, head and neck, liver or kidney cancer. The CDR3 runs from the conserved cysteine through the conserved F or W. Each record gives: clone size, J gene, V gene, D gene, CDR3 DNA, CDR3 protein. The D gene is left open where the match is weak. Rows give clone size only sometimes, using once, few, many, or a class for an expanded clone.

>NA|TRBJ1-1|TRBV7-2|NA
TGTGCCAGCAGCCAAGATTCCAACAGACTGAACACTGAAGCTTTCTTT
CASSQDSNRLNTEAFF
>once|TRBJ2-1|TRBV5-1|TRBD2
TGCGCCAGCAGCTTGGTAGCGGGAGGGCCATATGAGCAGTTCTTC
CASSLVAGGPYEQFF
>NA|TRBJ1-1|TRBV6-1|NA
TGTGCCAGCAGCTACGGGGGGGTGGCAGCTGAAGCTTTCTTT
CASSYGGVAAEAFF
>NA|TRBJ2-5|TRBV15|NA
TGTGCCACCAGCAGAGATCAATACAGCGGGTGGGAGACCCAGTACTTC
CATSRDQYSGWETQYF
>NA|TRBJ2-5|TRBV7-9|TRBD1
TGTGCCAGCAGCCTGGACAGGGGGCAAGAGACCCAGTACTTC
CASSLDRGQETQYF
>NA|TRBJ2-7|TRBV4-1|TRBD1
TGCGCCAGCAGCCAAACCGGGACAGCCTACGAGCAGTACTTC
CASSQTGTAYEQYF
>NA|TRBJ1-5|TRBV14|NA
TGTGCCAGCAGCCAAGGGCAGGGCAATCAGCCCCAGCATTTT
CASSQGQGNQPQHF
>NA|TRBJ2-1|TRBV5-6|NA
TGTGCCAGCAGCTTGCGGGGGACGACCTCCTACAATGAGCAGTTCTTC
CASSLRGTTSYNEQFF
>NA|TRBJ2-5|TRBV5-6|TRBD1
TGTGCCAGCAGTCAACCGGGACAGGGGAGACGGCAAGAGACCCAGTACTTC
CASSQPGQGRRQETQYF
>NA|TRBJ1-1|TRBV19|TRBD1
TGTGCCAGTCGGGACAGGTCGAATTCGAAAGCTTTCTTT
CASRDRSNSKAFF
>NA|TRBJ1-4|TRBV4-1|TRBD1
TGCGCCAGCAGCCAAGTACCGGGACAGGCTAATGAAAAACTGTTTTTT
CASSQVPGQANEKLFF
>NA|TRBJ1-1|TRBV7-2|NA
TGTGCCAGCAGCTTAGGGTGGGGGAACACTGAAGCTTTCTTT
CASSLGWGNTEAFF
>NA|TRBJ2-7|TRBV18|TRBD1
TGTGCCAGCTCACTAACCGGGACAGGCGACTACGAGCAGTACTTC
CASSLTGTGDYEQYF
>NA|TRBJ1-2|TRBV28|NA
TGTGCCAGCAGGCCGGGGGGAGGAAGCTATGGCTACACCTTC
CASRPGGGSYGYTF
>NA|TRBJ2-7|TRBV6-5|TRBD2
TGTGCCAGCAGTTACTCCGGGACTAGCGGCTACGAGCAGTACTTC
CASSYSGTSGYEQYF
>NA|TRBJ2-7|TRBV5-6|TRBD2
TGTGCCAGCAGCCCGGTGGGACTAGCGGGAGTCAGCGAGCAGTACTTC
CASSPVGLAGVSEQYF
>NA|TRBJ2-3|TRBV9|NA
TGTGCCAGCAGCGATTCGAGCTATGGAGATACGCAGTATTTT
CASSDSSYGDTQYF
>NA|TRBJ2-7|TRBV7-2|NA
TGTGCCAGCAGCCTAGAATGGGGCTACGAGCAGTACTTC
CASSLEWGYEQYF
>once|TRBJ1-2|TRBV19|NA
TGTGCCAGTCGCCTGGGGGGGAAGGGTGGCTACACCTTC
CASRLGGKGGYTF
>NA|TRBJ2-7|TRBV11-1|NA
TGTGCCAGCAGCCGCTCGGGGGAGGCGAGAGGCTACGAGCAGTACTTC
CASSRSGEARGYEQYF
>NA|TRBJ1-1|TRBV4-1|NA
TGCGCCAGCAGCCTGAGGACTGTAGCCGAGGGGAACACTGAAGCTTTCTTT
CASSLRTVAEGNTEAFF
>NA|TRBJ2-4|TRBV4-1|NA
TGCGCCAGCAGCCAAGATGGCAGGGGAAACATTCAGTACTTC
CASSQDGRGNIQYF
>NA|TRBJ1-3|TRBV18|TRBD1
TGTGCCAGCTCTACCAGGGGGACAGCCGAAGCTGGAAACACCATATATTTT
CASSTRGTAEAGNTIYF
>NA|TRBJ2-1|TRBV18|NA
TGTGCCAGCTCGCAAACATCGGAGCGCGATGAGCAGTTCTTC
CASSQTSERDEQFF
>NA|TRBJ2-1|TRBV19|TRBD2
TGTGCCAGTAGTATTACCTTAGCGGGAGCCGCACGGGATGAGCAGTTCTTC
CASSITLAGAARDEQFF
>NA|TRBJ2-7|TRBV7-9|TRBD2
TGTGCCAGCAGCCCCCTTAGCGGGAGCGGATACGAGCAGTACTTC
CASSPLSGSGYEQYF
>NA|TRBJ2-1|TRBV10-2|TRBD2
TGCGCCAGCAGTGAAACTAGCGGGATGTCCTACAATGAGCAGTTCTTC
CASSETSGMSYNEQFF
>NA|TRBJ2-3|TRBV19|NA
TGTGCCAGTGGCCTAGATCACTACACAGATACGCAGTATTTT
CASGLDHYTDTQYF
>NA|TRBJ2-4|TRBV19|TRBD2
TGTGCCAGTAGTCCTGTACCGGGACTAGCGGGAGGGGCGAGTCCCTCCCTCGTAAACATTCAGTACTTC
CASSPVPGLAGGASPSLVNIQYF
>NA|TRBJ2-2|TRBV5-1|TRBD1
TGCGCCAGCAGCTTGGCGGCAGGGGGCTACGGGGAGCTGTTTTTT
CASSLAAGGYGELFF
>NA|TRBJ2-3|TRBV5-4|TRBD2
TGTGCCAGCAGCTTGGCCGGGACTAGCGGAGGAGATACGCAGTATTTT
CASSLAGTSGGDTQYF
>NA|TRBJ1-3|TRBV25-1|NA
TGTGCCAGCAGTCCTTCGAGACGAAACTCTGGAAACACCATATATTTT
CASSPSRRNSGNTIYF
>few|TRBJ2-5|TRBV28|NA
TGTGCCAGCAGTCCTCCGGGCCAAGAGACCCAGTACTTC
CASSPPGQETQYF
>NA|TRBJ2-5|TRBV28|TRBD1
TGTGCCAGCCTAATCGGGGGACAGGGGGGTGAGACCCAGTACTTC
CASLIGGQGGETQYF
>NA|TRBJ1-2|TRBV6-1|NA
TGTGCCAGCAGAAGCGACAGCCCCTATGGCTACACCTTC
CASRSDSPYGYTF
>NA|TRBJ2-1|TRBV2|TRBD2
TGTGCCAGCAGCCGGACTAGCGGGAGCTCCTACAATGAGCAGTTCTTC
CASSRTSGSSYNEQFF
>NA|TRBJ2-1|TRBV28|NA
TGTGCCAGCAGTGCGACAGGCTATGAGCAGTTCTTC
CASSATGYEQFF
>NA|TRBJ2-1|TRBV2|TRBD1
TGTGCCAGCAAGTCGGACAGGGGGGTCTACAATGAGCAGTTCTTC
CASKSDRGVYNEQFF
>NA|TRBJ2-3|TRBV9|NA
TGTGCCAGCAGCACCGGGCCCTACGGACCCACAGATACGCAGTATTTT
CASSTGPYGPTDTQYF
>once|TRBJ2-7|TRBV9|TRBD1
TGTGCCAGCAGCGCTGCAGGGGGCGAAGGCTACGAGCAGTACTTC
CASSAAGGEGYEQYF
>NA|TRBJ2-3|TRBV30|NA
TGTGCCTGGAGTGTACCAGGGACCAGCACAGATACGCAGTATTTT
CAWSVPGTSTDTQYF
>NA|TRBJ1-2|TRBV19|TRBD1
TGTGCCAGTAGTAGGGACAGATTCTATGGCTACACCTTC
CASSRDRFYGYTF